The text below deals with one T cell receptor (beta chain). Ten or more counts support this clone. No antigen is known for it. No qualities accompany the bases; no much larger clone lies one base away. The sample comes from a study of radiation and T cells in renal cell carcinoma (dated by TCRdb to the early 2020s). About the full investigation: The samples were obtained from a clinical trial, where primary renal cell carcinomas were treated with 15 Gy stereotactic body radiation therapy and then removed by nephrectomy 4 weeks afterward. A total of approximately 53 samples underwent TCR beta sequencing, made up of roughly 26 tumors and about 27 peripheral blood samples. Across all 50 or so samples, 3,800,000 or so unique CDR3 nucleotide sequences encoding over 2.5 million unique CDR3 amino acid sequences were identified.

The paper as a whole reports these results and caveats: Dynamics of the blood repertoire were not tracked past 4 weeks after treatment. With a single-armed trial design, the study had no way to address how radiation dose or scheduling affects the TCR repertoire. No pretreatment tumor biopsies were available, so the baseline intratumoral presence of clonotypes could not be determined. Top tumor clonotypes rose in blood from baseline to 2 weeks post-radiation, then contracted by 4 weeks, suggesting transient expansion of tumor-resident clones.

The sample's time point label, decoded: baseline pretreatment blood. What this sample's treatment or condition label stands for: 15 Gy SBRT to primary tumor, nephrectomy 4 weeks later. To follow tumor-enriched clonotypes, peripheral blood was collected serially from radiation-treated patients at baseline and again at 2 weeks and 4 weeks after SBRT. Every patient's renal cell carcinoma showed clear cell pathology. Genomic DNA for TCR sequencing was prepared using the QIAamp DNA Blood Mini Kit (Qiagen). Only samples passing all quality control checks were included in the analyses. The germline V gene encodes CDR1 SGHRS and CDR2 YFSETQ. Clipping removes 4 bases from V and 7 bases from J, with 2 as the unmatched junction base count. From its cysteine to its phenylalanine, the CDR3 spans 13 amino acids. The only DNA kept is the CDR3, 39 bases in frame from the first base. TCR beta libraries were generated from genomic DNA with the immunoSEQ kit, following the manufacturer's recommendations. Library preparation used a first multiplex PCR with proprietary primers, then a second PCR adding unique barcodes, with bead cleanups after each round. Each sample batch included a kit-provided positive control reaction and a negative control reaction. The final libraries underwent checking on an Agilent 4200 TapeStation D1000 ScreenTape, volumetric pooling, and quantification by qPCR. An Illumina NextSeq500 fitted with a MidOutput 150-cycle cartridge performed the sequencing, running 156 Read1 cycles and 15 Index1 cycles with the kit's custom primers. The pooled library was loaded at about 0.93 pM with about 20% PhiX control spiked in. In the original analysis: Vendor-processed data were analyzed in R, with a clonotype defined as all T cells sharing the same CDR3 nucleotide sequence. In the clone abundance analyses, frequencies were normalized to the 10,000 most abundant clones in each sample. Public T cell clones, averaging fewer than five per sample, were removed before analysis. An abundance difference of at least 32-fold between compartments was the criterion for calling clonotypes tumor-enriched or baseline blood-enriched. A beta-binomial differential abundance model was applied to find clonotypes that expanded or contracted between blood time points. Tumor-blood repertoire similarity was measured with the Baroni-Urbani and Buser coefficient, and group comparisons used two-tailed Wilcoxon tests in R. The table comes from immuneACCESS by way of TCRdb, which keeps in-frame sequences with V and J called. Part of the clones is missing from these tables; in studies checked, under half for an unresolved V gene and the rest for unknown reasons. The V and J calls and clone size were taken over from that table, and D and trimming were inferred from the DNA. The sample yields about 49,000 clones; roughly four fifths were counted once. Together, the top ten hold around 31% of the sample.

This chain joins TRBV5-1 to TRBJ1-6; 7 bases in the junction line up with TRBD1. The clonotype was recovered from a woman between 70 and 85 years old with renal cell carcinoma. The sample consisted of blood, taken from a patient whose treatment included radiotherapy and nephrectomy. This receptor carries the CDR3 CASSGDSNSPLHF. The DNA sequence follows: TGCGCCAGCAGCGGGGACAGCAATTCACCCCTCCACTTT.